This T cell receptor beta chain was recovered during a study of blood T cell repertoires in COVID-19. Seattle-derived patients entered the study during active infection and were followed longitudinally. CDR3 length: 17 amino acids. Germline CDR1 and CDR2: SGHTA and FQGNSA. Trimming cost V 1 base and J 0 bases, with 13 bases left between them. Authors' processing steps: Amplification from reference gene primers served as the basis for estimated nucleated cell counts. The data were produced by immunoSEQ multiplex PCR, yet TCRdb's version contains in-frame clones alone and is incomplete. Clonal size and the V and J genes are those of that table, whereas D and trimming came from the DNA. The table has just over 300,000 clones, roughly nine tenths seen once.

The clonotype originates from a woman aged 30 to 39 with COVID-19, enrolled during active disease. Input material: peripheral blood. The chain links TRBV7-2 to TRBJ1-3; the D is unclear. CDR3 nucleotide sequence: TGTGCCAGCAGCTTAGGCCCGCTTAGAAACTCTGGAAACACCATATATTTT. The encoded protein is CASSLGPLRNSGNTIYF.